This passage covers 22 T cell receptor beta chains from one sample sequenced in a study of T cell responses to AZD1222 COVID-19 vaccine. Clones were sequenced by immunoSEQ multiplex PCR, and TCRdb holds only the in-frame ones, with some missing. Counted here are some 130,000 clones, nearly 95% occurring once; the ten biggest clones make up approximately 5%. Here the sequenced sample was peripheral blood, taken on day 0 of AZD1222 vaccination. The source of these receptors is an adult in good health.

The J gene is TRBJ1-5, the V gene TRBV18; tentative D call: TRBD1 (5 bases). CDR1 and CDR2 from the germline V gene are KGHSH and LQKENI. CDR3 length: 13 residues. Between the trimmed V and J ends, which lost 3 bases and 5 bases, there was a span of 8 bases. The CDR3 loop is CASSPDRYQPQHF. CDR3 DNA: TGTGCCAGCTCACCCGACAGATATCAGCCCCAGCATTTT.

The chain is built from TRBV4-1 and TRBJ2-1, with D possibly being TRBD2 (6 bases). The V end lost 1 base, the J end lost 4 bases, and 17 bases lay between the germline ends. This CDR3 spans 17 amino acids. Germline CDR1 reads MGHRA; CDR2 reads YSYEKL. The CDR3 sequence: CASSQGSRDSGYNEQFF. The CDR3 DNA sequence: TGCGCCAGCAGCCAAGGGAGCCGGGACTCGGGTTACAATGAGCAGTTCTTC.

The rearrangement links TRBV29-1 to TRBJ2-5, with D possibly TRBD1 on 6 matching bases. CDR3 length equals 14 residues. The V and J ends lost 7 bases and 3 bases respectively, with 18 bases between them. Germline values: CDR1 SQVTM, CDR2 ANQGSEA. The CDR3 spells CSAPREPGEETQYF. DNA of the CDR3: TGCAGCGCCCCCCGCGAGCCAGGGGAAGAGACCCAGTACTTC.

This clone came up a few times. V and J are TRBV30 and TRBJ2-7, with D possibly being TRBD1 (5 bases). This CDR3 is built from 13 residues. Germline assignment: CDR1 GTSNPN and CDR2 SVGIG (reference sequence). Trimming removed 4 bases at V and 3 bases at J, with 13 bases between. The CDR3 DNA reads TGTGCCTGGAAGTCAACAGGTGGCTACGAGCAGTACTTC. Protein: CAWKSTGGYEQYF.

This sequence joins TRBV5-4 and TRBJ1-6, with 7 bases identical to TRBD1. This CDR3 is 15 amino acids long. CDR1 and CDR2 from the germline V gene are SGHNT and YYREEE (reference sequence). Trimming removed 3 bases from V and 8 bases from J; junction bases left unmatched: 8. The CDR3 DNA sequence: TGTGCCAGCAGCTCAGGGGGTTATTCCGATTCACCCCTCCACTTT. It is translated as CASSSGGYSDSPLHF.

The chain combines TRBV4-1 with TRBJ1-4; 7 bases map to TRBD1. V lost 3 bases, J lost 0 bases, and 1 base stayed unmatched. In germline, CDR1 is MGHRA, CDR2 YSYEKL. The CDR3 length is 15 residues. The CDR3, as DNA: TGCGCCAGCAGCCAGCAGGGGGCAACTAATGAAAAACTGTTTTTT. It is translated as CASSQQGATNEKLFF.

The chain joins TRBV11-2 to TRBJ1-1; TRBD1 aligns across 7 bases. Trimming removed 5 bases from V and 0 bases from J; junction bases left unmatched: 6. Germline V gene sequence: CDR1 SGHAT, CDR2 FQNNGV. This CDR3 has 15 residues. The CDR3 region has the DNA TGTGCCAGCAGCCCCGGCGGGACAGTGAACACTGAAGCTTTCTTT. It is translated as CASSPGGTVNTEAFF.

The V call is TRBV2, the J call TRBJ2-2; 9 bases are shared with TRBD1. The CDR3 covers 14 residues. CDR1 and CDR2 from the germline V gene are SNHLY and FYNNEI. J gave up 5 bases and V 10 bases, and 8 bases lay outside the gene matches. CDR3 sequence (DNA): TGTGCCACTACCGGGACAGGGAGGACCGGGGAGCTGTTTTTT. Residues: CATTGTGRTGELFF.

This clone showed up just once. One junction end does not reproduce the germline sequence, and a read error may be involved. The chain combines TRBV7-7 with TRBJ2-2; 8 bases line up with TRBD2. Germline V gene data show CDR1 as SSHAT and CDR2 as FNYEAQ (reference sequence). The CDR3 covers 14 residues. CDR3 region: CASSRVAGFGELFF. DNA of the CDR3: TGTGCTAGCAGCCGAGTAGCGGGATTCGGGGAGCTGTTTTTT.

The chain has TRBV11-3 and TRBJ2-2, with 7 bases that match TRBD1. Germline lookup yields CDR1 SGHNT and CDR2 YENEEA. The V and J ends lost 4 bases and 4 bases, in that order; junction bases with no gene match: 6. The CDR3 is made up of 15 amino acids. CDR3 coding DNA: TGTGCCAGCAGCTCCCGACAGGGCGGCACCGGGGAGCTGTTTTTT. Protein product: CASSSRQGGTGELFF.

V gene TRBV11-2 combines with J gene TRBJ2-2; a possible D gene is TRBD2 (6 bases). Trimming removed 5 bases from V and 7 bases from J, with 14 bases in between. The CDR3 totals 14 residues. Germline CDR1 reads SGHAT; CDR2 reads FQNNGV. The chain's CDR3 is CASSAGTEGGELFF. The CDR3 DNA reads TGTGCCAGCAGCGCCGGGACGGAGGGCGGGGAGCTGTTTTTT. Full variable domain (rest looked up from reference TRBV11-2 and TRBJ2-2): EAGVAQSPRYKIIEKRQSVAFWCNPISGHATLYWYQQILGQGPKLLIQFQNNGVVDDSQLPKDRFSAERLKGVDSTLKIQPAKLEDSAVYLCASSAGTEGGELFFGEGSRLTVL.

The chain has TRBV29-1 and TRBJ2-7; D perhaps matches TRBD1 (7 bases). The V gene lost 1 base and the J gene lost 2 bases, with 12 bases spanning the gap. The CDR3 spans 14 residues. Germline V lookup: CDR1 SQVTM, CDR2 ANQGSEA. CDR3 protein: CSVEARGQTYEQYF. The CDR3 DNA is TGCAGCGTTGAAGCGCGGGGACAGACCTACGAGCAGTACTTC.

This clone was detected only once. V and J are TRBV12-3 or TRBV12-4 and TRBJ1-4; D is ambiguous. V gave up 3 bases and J gave up 8 bases, with 10 bases separating them. This CDR3 spans 13 amino acids. This CDR3 reads CASSFLRSEKLFF. CDR3 in DNA: TGTGCCAGCAGTTTCCTTCGGTCCGAAAAACTGTTTTTT.

V gene TRBV6-1 combines with J gene TRBJ2-5, with TRBD2 as a possible D gene (5 bases). Trimming removed 4 bases from V and 5 bases from J, with 20 bases in between. CDR3 length: 16 residues. The germline CDR1 and CDR2 sequences are MNHNS and SASEGT. The CDR3 sequence: CASSAGSDMVWETQYF. CDR3 DNA sequence: TGTGCCAGCAGTGCGGGTAGCGATATGGTTTGGGAGACCCAGTACTTC.

This chain joins TRBV6-1 and TRBJ2-1; 12 bases align to TRBD1. The CDR3 sequence is 14 residues long. V trimming: 6 bases; J trimming: 7 bases; junction bases outside the gene matches: 4. Germline assignment: CDR1 MNHNS and CDR2 SASEGT. This CDR3 is CASSRDRGRNEQFF. The DNA for the CDR3 is TGTGCCAGCAGCCGGGACAGGGGGCGGAATGAGCAGTTCTTC.

The CDR3 loop reads CASSSGASGSVGYNEQFF. In DNA, the CDR3 is TGTGCCAGCAGCTCGGGTGCTAGCGGGAGTGTAGGGTACAATGAGCAGTTCTTC. J is TRBJ2-1 and V is TRBV5-4; 10 positions agree with TRBD2. The J segment lost 4 bases and the V segment lost 3 bases, leaving 13 bases of the junction unmatched. The CDR3 spans 18 residues. Germline loops: CDR1 SGHNT, CDR2 YYREEE (reference sequence).

The chain has TRBV5-1 and TRBJ2-1, with 10 bases lining up with TRBD2. The CDR3 is 18 amino acids. V lost 2 bases and J lost 1; bases outside the gene matches: 9. Germline V gene data show CDR1 as SGHRS and CDR2 as YFSETQ. The CDR3 loop is CASSFSSGRERSYNEQFF. The CDR3 DNA reads TGCGCCAGCAGCTTCTCTAGCGGGAGAGAAAGGTCCTACAATGAGCAGTTCTTC.

Note on this clone: This sample also contains other DNA sequences that code for the same CDR3. The chain has TRBV5-1 and TRBJ1-3, with D unresolved. The CDR3 length is 13 residues. CDR1 is SGHRS and CDR2 is YFSETQ in the germline V gene. The V end was cut by 1 base, the J end by 4 bases, with 6 bases between. The CDR3: CASSLNAGNTIYF. The CDR3 DNA follows: TGCGCCAGCAGCTTGAACGCGGGAAACACCATATATTTT. The whole variable domain, filled in from reference TRBV5-1 and TRBJ1-3, reads KAGVTQTPRYLIKTRGQQVTLSCSPISGHRSVSWYQQTPGQGLQFLFEYFSETQRNKGNFPGRFSGRQFSNSRSEMNVSTLELGDSALYLCASSLNAGNTIYFGEGSWLTVV.

The chain has TRBV7-8 and TRBJ2-7; no clear D. Germline lookup yields CDR1 SGHVS and CDR2 FQNEAQ. V was trimmed by 1 base and J by 1 base, leaving 8 bases between them. The CDR3 runs 14 residues. CDR3 sequence: CASSLEAQSYEQYF. The CDR3 DNA reads TGTGCCAGCAGCTTAGAGGCCCAATCCTACGAGCAGTACTTC.

The J gene is TRBJ2-1, the V gene TRBV5-6; D is perhaps TRBD1 or TRBD2 (5 bases each). V lost 4 bases and J lost 9, with 17 bases in between. CDR1 and CDR2 (germline): SGHDT, YYEEEE. This CDR3 has 14 amino acids. CDR3 amino acids: CASSQNIIGGEQFF. CDR3 DNA: TGTGCCAGCAGCCAAAATATCATTGGGGGTGAGCAGTTCTTC.

The V gene is TRBV28, the J gene TRBJ2-7; 11 bases map to TRBD1. Losses at the gene ends were 6 bases for V and 3 bases for J; bases not matched to a gene: 4. This CDR3 region has 14 residues. Per germline, CDR1 MDHEN and CDR2 SYDVKM. The CDR3 DNA sequence: TGTGCCAGCAGGTGGACAGGGGGCTTCTACGAGCAGTACTTC. Translated: CASRWTGGFYEQYF.

The chain uses TRBV29-1 and TRBJ2-7; TRBD1 matches 8 bases. The germline V gene encodes CDR1 SQVTM and CDR2 ANQGSEA. J was trimmed by 4 bases and V by 6 bases; bases with no gene match: 11. CDR3 length equals 14 residues. The CDR3 protein is CSVCDRGDLYEQYF. DNA of the CDR3: TGCAGCGTCTGCGACAGGGGCGACCTTTACGAGCAGTACTTC.